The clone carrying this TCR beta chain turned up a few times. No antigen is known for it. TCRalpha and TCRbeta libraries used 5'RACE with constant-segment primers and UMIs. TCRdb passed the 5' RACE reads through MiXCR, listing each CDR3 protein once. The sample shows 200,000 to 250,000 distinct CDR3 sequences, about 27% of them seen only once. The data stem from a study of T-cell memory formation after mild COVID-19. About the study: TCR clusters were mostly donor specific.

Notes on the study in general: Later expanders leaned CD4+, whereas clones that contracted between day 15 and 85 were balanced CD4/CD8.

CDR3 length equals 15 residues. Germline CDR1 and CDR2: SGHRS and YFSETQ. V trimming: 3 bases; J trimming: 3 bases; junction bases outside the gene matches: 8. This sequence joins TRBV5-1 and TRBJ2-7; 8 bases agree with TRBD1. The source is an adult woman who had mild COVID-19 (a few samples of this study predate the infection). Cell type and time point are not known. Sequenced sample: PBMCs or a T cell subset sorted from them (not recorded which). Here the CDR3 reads CASSSPDRAVYEQYF. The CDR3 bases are TGCGCCAGCAGCTCCCCGGACAGGGCGGTCTACGAGCAGTACTTC.